A single sample gave rise to the 17 T cell receptor beta chains below, sequenced in a study of T cell responses to AZD1222 COVID-19 vaccine. The method was immunoSEQ multiplex PCR; TCRdb's version includes in-frame clones alone and lacks a portion of them. There are around 140,000 clones in the sample; 70% to 90% occur only once, and 7.5% to 8.5% lies in the top ten. This sample comprised peripheral blood, obtained on day 0 of AZD1222 vaccination. The source is an adult in good health.

This clone was detected once. The CDR3 loop reads CASSLAAVGELFF. CDR3 DNA: TGTGCCAGCAGCCTTGCCGCTGTGGGGGAGCTGTTTTTT. The rearrangement links TRBV7-6 to TRBJ2-2, with D unresolved. This CDR3 is built from 13 residues. Germline V gene data show CDR1 as SGHVS and CDR2 as FNYEAQ. The germline V and J ends were trimmed by 5 bases and 8 bases, with 12 bases remaining between them.

This rearrangement joins TRBV6-5 to TRBJ1-2; 8 bases agree with TRBD1. Germline-derived CDR1 and CDR2 are MNHEY and SVGAGI. This CDR3 has 13 amino acids. Trimming at V came to 6 bases and at J to 4 bases, leaving 4 bases not matched to a gene. The CDR3 bases are TGTGCCAGCAGGACAGGGGTTGGCTATGGCTACACCTTC. Translating gives CASRTGVGYGYTF.

The chain has TRBV5-1 and TRBJ1-2; TRBD1 is a possible D gene (6 bases). In germline, CDR1 is SGHRS, CDR2 YFSETQ. The V end lost 0 bases, the J end lost 6 bases, and 18 bases lay between the germline ends. The CDR3 is made up of 16 amino acids. CDR3 sequence: CASSLGGGPGPHGYTF. In DNA form, the CDR3 reads TGCGCCAGCAGCTTGGGTGGGGGGCCTGGCCCCCATGGCTACACCTTC.

The chain employs TRBV4-2 and TRBJ2-5; D is uncertain. This CDR3 has 13 amino acids. Germline V lookup: CDR1 LGHNA, CDR2 YNFKEQ. Between the trimmed V and J ends, which lost 4 bases and 4 bases, there was a span of 10 bases. The CDR3 loop reads CASSREQRETQYF. CDR3 nucleotides: TGTGCCAGCAGCCGAGAACAACGAGAGACCCAGTACTTC.

This clone was found a few times. The V call is TRBV5-1, the J call TRBJ2-2; D not resolved. The CDR3 sequence is 17 residues long. V gave up 0 bases and J gave up 0 bases, with 12 bases separating them. Germline CDR1 SGHRS, CDR2 YFSETQ. The CDR3 nucleotides are TGCGCCAGCAGCTTGGCGTCGGATCCTGCGAACACCGGGGAGCTGTTTTTT. This sequence encodes CASSLASDPANTGELFF.

The chain links TRBV19 to TRBJ1-5; D is unresolved. Germline loops: CDR1 LNHDA, CDR2 SQIVND (reference sequence). The CDR3 sequence is 12 residues long. V lost 4 bases and J lost 5, with 6 bases in between. The CDR3 sequence is CASSNRDQPQHF. CDR3 nucleotide sequence: TGTGCCAGTAGTAACAGAGATCAGCCCCAGCATTTT.

CDR3 DNA: TGTGCCAGTAGTATAGGTCTTAGGACGTATCAGCCCCAGCATTTT. Translation: CASSIGLRTYQPQHF. The chain has TRBV19 and TRBJ1-5; D unresolved. This CDR3 has 15 residues. The V gene lost 1 base and the J gene lost 5 bases, with 12 bases spanning the gap. Germline CDR1 is LNHDA and CDR2 is SQIVND (reference sequence).

The chain has TRBV3-1 (or the pseudogene TRBV3-2) and TRBJ2-7, with 7 bases lining up with TRBD1. Germline values: CDR1 LGHDT, CDR2 YNNKEL (reference sequence). The CDR3 has 13 amino acids. V dropped 3 bases and J dropped 6; count of bases not matched to a gene: 5. CDR3 loop: CASSHLGGGEQYF. The CDR3 DNA reads TGTGCCAGCAGCCACCTAGGGGGCGGCGAGCAGTACTTC.

The chain is built from TRBV7-6 and TRBJ1-2; D possibly corresponds to TRBD1 (6 bases). Germline V gene sequence: CDR1 SGHVS, CDR2 FNYEAQ. The CDR3 length is 13 residues. Trimming took 2 bases from V and 6 from J, leaving 10 bases between them. The chain's CDR3 is CASSLSPGDGYTF. The CDR3 DNA follows: TGTGCCAGCAGCTTATCGCCAGGGGATGGCTACACCTTC.

The chain has TRBV5-5 and TRBJ2-7; maybe TRBD2 (7 bases). Germline V CDR1 and CDR2: SGHKS, YYEKEE (reference sequence). With 6 bases removed from V and 0 bases from J, the gap between germline ends came to 19 bases. The CDR3 is made up of 16 amino acids. The CDR3 region has the DNA TGTGCCAGCACCAAGGGAGGGGGGCAAGGCTCCTACGAGCAGTACTTC. Amino acid sequence: CASTKGGGQGSYEQYF.

This chain joins TRBV28 and TRBJ1-3, with D perhaps TRBD1 (5 bases). The CDR3 loop spans 14 amino acids. The V gene's germline CDR1 is MDHEN and CDR2 SYDVKM. Trimming pared 5 bases from V and 6 bases from J, leaving 14 bases between. This CDR3 is CASSLKDILNTIYF. The CDR3 DNA sequence: TGTGCCAGCAGTCTTAAGGACATTTTAAACACCATATATTTT.

The chain recombines TRBV18 with TRBJ2-3, with TRBD2 matching 11 bases. The CDR3 is 18 residues long. V shed 2 bases and J 0 bases; nucleotides not matched to a gene: 7. Germline V lookup: CDR1 KGHSH, CDR2 LQKENI. The CDR3 DNA sequence: TGTGCCAGCTCACCATTTATGAGGACTAGCGGGAGCACAGATACGCAGTATTTT. Translating it yields CASSPFMRTSGSTDTQYF. The full variable domain, in which reference TRBV18 and TRBJ2-3 provide the parts outside the CDR3, is NAGVMQNPRHLVRRRGQEARLRCSPMKGHSHVYWYRQLPEEGLKFMVYLQKENIIDESGMPKERFSAEFPKEGPSILRIQQVVRGDSAAYFCASSPFMRTSGSTDTQYFGPGTRLTVL.

This clone was found a few times. The rearrangement uses TRBV13 and TRBJ1-1; perhaps TRBD1 as D (6 bases). CDR3 length: 18 amino acids. Trimming took 1 base from V and 4 from J, leaving 22 bases between them. CDR1 is PRHDT and CDR2 is FYEKMQ in the germline V gene (reference sequence). The CDR3 nucleotides read TGTGCCAGCAGCTTAGTGTCCACCCTGGGCGGGGGCGGCACTGAAGCTTTCTTT. This sequence encodes CASSLVSTLGGGGTEAFF.

The chain carries TRBV19 and TRBJ2-1, with 11 bases matching TRBD2. Germline CDR1 and CDR2: LNHDA and SQIVND (reference sequence). Trimming removed 2 bases from V and 11 bases from J; junction bases left unmatched: 14. The CDR3 is made up of 17 amino acids. CDR3 sequence reads: CASSIRGPQLAGAKQFF. In DNA, the CDR3 is TGTGCCAGTAGTATAAGAGGGCCCCAACTAGCGGGGGCGAAGCAGTTCTTC.

The rearrangement uses TRBV5-1 and TRBJ2-6; 7 nucleotides line up with TRBD2. The length of the CDR3 is 17 residues. J lost 0 bases, V lost 0 bases, and 3 bases had no gene match. The V gene's germline CDR1 is SGHRS and CDR2 YFSETQ. In DNA form, the CDR3 reads TGCGCCAGCAGCTTGGCGGGGGGAAGCTCTGGGGCCAACGTCCTGACTTTC. Translating gives CASSLAGGSSGANVLTF.

There are a few counts of this clone. V usage is TRBV10-3 and J usage is TRBJ1-1, with 7 bases identical to TRBD1. The germline CDR1 and CDR2 sequences are ENHRY and SYGVKD. V lost 7 bases to trimming and J lost 4 bases; unmatched junction nucleotides: 3. The CDR3 loop spans 12 amino acids. The CDR3 DNA reads as TGTGCCATCACCCCAGGGGGCACTGAAGCTTTCTTT. Translation gives CAITPGGTEAFF.

This chain joins TRBV7-9 and TRBJ1-1; 10 bases align to TRBD1. J lost 5 bases, V lost 5 bases, and 8 bases had no gene match. The CDR3 covers 15 residues. Germline V gene sequence: CDR1 SEHNR, CDR2 FQNEAQ (reference sequence). The chain's CDR3 is CASSPPGQGRTEAFF. For the CDR3, the DNA is TGTGCCAGCAGCCCGCCGGGACAGGGGAGGACTGAAGCTTTCTTT.